This TCR beta chain originates from a study of immune characterization of retroperitoneal liposarcoma. This clonotype is large within its sample. The germline CDR1 and CDR2 sequences are MNHNS and SASEGT. This CDR3 has 12 amino acids. Trimming removed 6 bases at V and 0 bases at J, with 5 bases between. TCRdb passed the PCR reads through MiXCR, listing each CDR3 protein once. The sample carries a few thousand distinct CDR3 sequences, 45% recorded once. The sample was tumor tissue. The chain combines TRBV6-1 with TRBJ1-1; D is uncertain. The receptor's source is a male donor with retroperitoneal liposarcoma. CDR3 nucleotide sequence: TGTGCCAGCAGCGCTATGAACACTGAAGCTTTCTTT. Translation gives CASSAMNTEAFF.